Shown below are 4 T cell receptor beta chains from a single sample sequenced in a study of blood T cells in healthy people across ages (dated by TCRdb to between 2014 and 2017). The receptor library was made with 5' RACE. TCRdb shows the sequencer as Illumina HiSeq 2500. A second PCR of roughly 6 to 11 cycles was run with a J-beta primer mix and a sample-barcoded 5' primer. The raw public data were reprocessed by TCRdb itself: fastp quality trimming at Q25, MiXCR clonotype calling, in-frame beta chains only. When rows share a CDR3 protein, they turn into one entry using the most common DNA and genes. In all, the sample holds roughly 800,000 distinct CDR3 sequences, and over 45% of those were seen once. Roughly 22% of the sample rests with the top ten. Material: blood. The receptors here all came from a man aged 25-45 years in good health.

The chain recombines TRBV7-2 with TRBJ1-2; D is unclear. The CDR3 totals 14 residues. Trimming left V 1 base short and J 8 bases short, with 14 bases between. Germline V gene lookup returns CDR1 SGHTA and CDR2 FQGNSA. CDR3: CASSLGIGSGGYTF. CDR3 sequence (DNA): TGTGCCAGCAGCTTAGGAATCGGTTCAGGCGGCTACACCTTC. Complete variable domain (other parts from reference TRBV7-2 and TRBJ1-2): GAGVSQSPSNKVTEKGKDVELRCDPISGHTALYWYRQSLGQGLEFLIYFQGNSAPDKSGLPSDRFSAERTGGSVSTLTIQRTQQEDSAVYLCASSLGIGSGGYTFGSGTRLTVV.

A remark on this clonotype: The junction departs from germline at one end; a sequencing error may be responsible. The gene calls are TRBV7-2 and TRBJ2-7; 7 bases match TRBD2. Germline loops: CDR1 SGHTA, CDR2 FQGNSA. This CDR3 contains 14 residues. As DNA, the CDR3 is TGTGCCAGCAGCCTAGCGGCTAAAAGGAATGAGCAGTACTTC. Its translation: CASSLAAKRNEQYF. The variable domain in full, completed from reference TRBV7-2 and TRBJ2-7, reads GAGVSQSPSNKVTEKGKDVELRCDPISGHTALYWYRQSLGQGLEFLIYFQGNSAPDKSGLPSDRFSAERTGGSVSTLTIQRTQQEDSAVYLCASSLAAKRNEQYFGPGTRLTVT.

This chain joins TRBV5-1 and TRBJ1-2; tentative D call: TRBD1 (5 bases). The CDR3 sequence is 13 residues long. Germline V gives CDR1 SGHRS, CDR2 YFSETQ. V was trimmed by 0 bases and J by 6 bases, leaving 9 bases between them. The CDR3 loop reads CASSLGWGNGYTF. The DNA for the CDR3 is TGCGCCAGCAGCTTGGGGTGGGGGAATGGCTACACCTTC.

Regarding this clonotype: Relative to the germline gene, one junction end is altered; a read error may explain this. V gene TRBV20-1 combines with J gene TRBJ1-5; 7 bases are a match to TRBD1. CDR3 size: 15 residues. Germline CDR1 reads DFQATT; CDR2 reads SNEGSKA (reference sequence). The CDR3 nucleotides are TGCAGCGCTAGAGATCGACAGGGAGGCAATCAGCCCCAGCATTTT. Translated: CSARDRQGGNQPQHF.